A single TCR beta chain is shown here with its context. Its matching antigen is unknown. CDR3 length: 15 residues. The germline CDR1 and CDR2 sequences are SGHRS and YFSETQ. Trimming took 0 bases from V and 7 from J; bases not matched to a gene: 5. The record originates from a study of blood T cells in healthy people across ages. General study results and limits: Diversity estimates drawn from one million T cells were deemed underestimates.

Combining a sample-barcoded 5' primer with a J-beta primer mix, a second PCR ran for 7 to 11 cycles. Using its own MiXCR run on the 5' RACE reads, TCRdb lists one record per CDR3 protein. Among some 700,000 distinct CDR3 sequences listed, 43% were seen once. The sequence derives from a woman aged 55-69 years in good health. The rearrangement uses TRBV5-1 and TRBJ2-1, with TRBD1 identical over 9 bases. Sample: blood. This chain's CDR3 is CASSLVLDRGNEQFF. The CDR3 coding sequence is TGCGCCAGCAGCTTGGTGTTAGACAGGGGGAATGAGCAGTTCTTC.